This T cell receptor beta chain comes out of a study of shared clonotypes between healthy human individuals. The study's findings and limits: Around 5.4% of naive CD4 clonotypes were common to a handful of donors.

TCRdb keeps only in-frame clones here, not all; method: immunoSEQ multiplex PCR. The sample shows approximately 1.4 million clones, under 99% of them seen only once. Naive CD45RA+ and memory CD45RA-negative subsets were split from CD4+ cells. The V segment lost 0 bases and the J segment 0 bases; nucleotides outside the gene matches: 8. The CDR3 extends over 19 amino acids. CDR1 and CDR2 from the germline V gene are LGHNT and FRNRAP. Points on this clone: Its target is not known.

The source is a man aged 25 to 40 in good health. The specimen sequenced was naive CD4+ T cells sorted from blood. The subset denotes: CD45RA+ positively selected. V is TRBV12-5 and J is TRBJ2-1; TRBD2 agrees at 10 bases. This CDR3 is CASGLVNRSGRPSYNEQFF. In DNA, the CDR3 is TGTGCTAGTGGTTTGGTAAACCGTAGCGGGAGGCCCTCCTACAATGAGCAGTTCTTC.